The present entry profiles one TCR beta chain with its context. The target antigen is unknown. This specimen comes from a study of T cells in Graves' hyperthyroidism and ophthalmopathy. Study as a whole: Peripheral blood draws took place at initial diagnosis, ahead of any treatment.

The CDR3 sequence is 13 residues long. Trimming stripped 3 bases from V and 6 bases from J, with 9 bases between. From germline, CDR1 is SEHNR and CDR2 FQNEAQ (reference sequence). Study-level points and caveats: Ophthalmopathy was predicted by the model a median of approximately 6 months ahead of onset. Blood also showed most of the thyroid clonotypes that were expanded above 0.001.

RNA transcripts yielded amplified TCR beta CDR3 regions. TCR CDR3 underwent first-round RT-PCR with the HTBI primer set. TCRdb reprocessed the multiplex PCR reads with MiXCR, giving one entry per CDR3 protein. In the table there are some 270,000 distinct CDR3 sequences, roughly an eighth of which are singletons. This sequence was found in a woman aged 40 to 49 with Graves' hyperthyroidism. Material: blood. This sequence joins TRBV7-9 and TRBJ2-1; no clear D gene. CDR3 in DNA: TGTGCCAGCAGCTTCGACCTCGCCAATGAGCAGTTCTTC. It codes for CASSFDLANEQFF.